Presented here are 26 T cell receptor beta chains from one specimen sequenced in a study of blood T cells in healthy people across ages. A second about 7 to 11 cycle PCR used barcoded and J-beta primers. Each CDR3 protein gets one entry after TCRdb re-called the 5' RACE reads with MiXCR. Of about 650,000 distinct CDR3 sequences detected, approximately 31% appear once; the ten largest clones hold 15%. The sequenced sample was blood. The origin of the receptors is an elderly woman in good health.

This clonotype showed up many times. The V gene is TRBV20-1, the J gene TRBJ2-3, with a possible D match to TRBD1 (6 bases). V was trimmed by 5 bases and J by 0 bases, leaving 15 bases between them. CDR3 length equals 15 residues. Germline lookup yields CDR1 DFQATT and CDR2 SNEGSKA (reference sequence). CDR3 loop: CSAGWGHGSTDTQYF. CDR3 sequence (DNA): TGCAGTGCTGGGTGGGGACATGGGAGCACAGATACGCAGTATTTT.

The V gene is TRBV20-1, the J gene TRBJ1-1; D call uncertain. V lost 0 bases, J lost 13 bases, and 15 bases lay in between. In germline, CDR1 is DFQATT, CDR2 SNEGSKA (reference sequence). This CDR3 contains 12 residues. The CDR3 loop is CSARDLYAMGFF. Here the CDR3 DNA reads TGCAGTGCTAGAGATCTTTACGCCATGGGTTTCTTT.

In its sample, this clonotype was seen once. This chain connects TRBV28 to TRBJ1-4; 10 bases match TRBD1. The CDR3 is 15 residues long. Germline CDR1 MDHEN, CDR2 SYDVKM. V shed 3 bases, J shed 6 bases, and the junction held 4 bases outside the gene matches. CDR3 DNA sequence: TGTGCCAGCAGTTTGCCCGGGACAGGGGATGAAAAACTGTTTTTT. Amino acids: CASSLPGTGDEKLFF.

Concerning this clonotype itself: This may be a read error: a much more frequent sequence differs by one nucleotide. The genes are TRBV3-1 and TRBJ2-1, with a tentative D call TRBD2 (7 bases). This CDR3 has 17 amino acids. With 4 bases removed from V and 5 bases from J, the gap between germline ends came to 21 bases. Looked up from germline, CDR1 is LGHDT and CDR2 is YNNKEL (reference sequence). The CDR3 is CASSLGIVGGLNNEQFF. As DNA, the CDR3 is TGTGCCAGCAGCCTTGGGATAGTGGGGGGGCTGAACAATGAGCAGTTCTTC.

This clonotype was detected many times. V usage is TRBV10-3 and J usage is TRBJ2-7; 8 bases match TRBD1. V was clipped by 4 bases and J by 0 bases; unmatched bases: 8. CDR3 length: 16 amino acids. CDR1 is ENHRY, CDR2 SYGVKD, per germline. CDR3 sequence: CAISGEDRAGSYEQYF. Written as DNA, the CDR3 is TGTGCCATCAGTGGAGAGGACAGGGCAGGCTCCTACGAGCAGTACTTC.

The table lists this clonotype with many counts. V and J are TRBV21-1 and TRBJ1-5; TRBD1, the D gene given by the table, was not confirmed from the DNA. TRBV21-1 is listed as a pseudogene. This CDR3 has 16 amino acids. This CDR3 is CASSFQGVRRSQPQHF. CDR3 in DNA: TGTGCCAGCAGTTTCCAGGGGGTACGGAGGAGTCAGCCCCAGCATTTT.

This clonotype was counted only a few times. This CDR3 is CSARDRGRAEAFF. As DNA, the CDR3 is TGCAGTGCTAGAGATAGGGGGCGAGCTGAAGCTTTCTTT. The chain couples TRBV20-1 to TRBJ1-1; 7 positions match TRBD1. From germline, CDR1 is DFQATT and CDR2 SNEGSKA (reference sequence). V shed 0 bases and J 6 bases; nucleotides not matched to a gene: 4. The CDR3 length is 13 residues.

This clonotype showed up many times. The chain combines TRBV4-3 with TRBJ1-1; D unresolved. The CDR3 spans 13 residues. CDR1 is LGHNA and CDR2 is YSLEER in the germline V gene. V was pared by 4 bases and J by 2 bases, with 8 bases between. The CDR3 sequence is CASSRSVNTEAFF. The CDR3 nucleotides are TGCGCCAGCAGCCGCTCAGTAAACACTGAAGCTTTCTTT.

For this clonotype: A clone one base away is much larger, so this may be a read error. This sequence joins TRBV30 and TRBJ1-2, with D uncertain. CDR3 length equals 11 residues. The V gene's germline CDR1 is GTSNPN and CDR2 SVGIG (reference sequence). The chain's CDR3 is CAWSVNCGYTF. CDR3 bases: TGTGCCTGGAGTGTTAACTGTGGCTACACCTTC.

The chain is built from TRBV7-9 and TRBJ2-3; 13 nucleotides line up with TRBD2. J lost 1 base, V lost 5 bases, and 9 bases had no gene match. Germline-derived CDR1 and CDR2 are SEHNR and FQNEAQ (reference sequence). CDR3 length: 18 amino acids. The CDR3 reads CASSPGTSGAPRTDTQYF. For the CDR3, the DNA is TGTGCCAGCAGCCCCGGGACTAGCGGGGCACCCCGCACAGATACGCAGTATTTT.

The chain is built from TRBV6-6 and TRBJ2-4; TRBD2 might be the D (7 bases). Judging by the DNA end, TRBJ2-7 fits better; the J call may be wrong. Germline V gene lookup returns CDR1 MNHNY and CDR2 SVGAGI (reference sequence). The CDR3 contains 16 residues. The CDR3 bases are TGTGCCAGCAGCTCGACAGGACTAGGTCACCCCTACGAGCAGTACTTC. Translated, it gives CASSSTGLGHPYEQYF.

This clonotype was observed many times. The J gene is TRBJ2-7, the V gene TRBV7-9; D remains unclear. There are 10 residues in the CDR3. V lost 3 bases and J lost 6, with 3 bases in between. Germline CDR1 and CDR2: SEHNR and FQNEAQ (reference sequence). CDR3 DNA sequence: TGTGCCAGCAGCTTGTCCGAGCAGTACTTC. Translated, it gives CASSLSEQYF.

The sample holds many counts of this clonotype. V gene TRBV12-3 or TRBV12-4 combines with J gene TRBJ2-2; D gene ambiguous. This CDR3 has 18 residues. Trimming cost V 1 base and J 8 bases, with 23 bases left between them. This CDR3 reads CASSLEEFRQTFWGELFF. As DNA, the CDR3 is TGTGCCAGCAGTTTAGAAGAGTTCCGGCAAACATTCTGGGGGGAGCTGTTTTTT.

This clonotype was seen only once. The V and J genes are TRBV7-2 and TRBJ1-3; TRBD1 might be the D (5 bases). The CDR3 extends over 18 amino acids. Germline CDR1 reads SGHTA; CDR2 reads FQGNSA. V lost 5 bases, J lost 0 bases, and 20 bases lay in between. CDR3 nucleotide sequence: TGTGCCAGCAGCGGGGTAGAGCCGGGAGGACACTCTGGAAACACCATATATTTT. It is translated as CASSGVEPGGHSGNTIYF.

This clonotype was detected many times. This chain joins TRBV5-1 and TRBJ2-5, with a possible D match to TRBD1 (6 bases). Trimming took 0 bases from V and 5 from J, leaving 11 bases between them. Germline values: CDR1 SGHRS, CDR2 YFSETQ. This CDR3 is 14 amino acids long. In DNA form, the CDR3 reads TGCGCCAGCAGCTTGGAGGACAGAGAGGAGACCCAGTACTTC. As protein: CASSLEDREETQYF.

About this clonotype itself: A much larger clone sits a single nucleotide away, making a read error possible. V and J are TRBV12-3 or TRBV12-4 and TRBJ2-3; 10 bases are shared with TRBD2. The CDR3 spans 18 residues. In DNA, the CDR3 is TGTGCCAGCGTAAAGGGGACTAGCGCCCGATTTAGCACAGATGCGCAGTATTTT. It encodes CASVKGTSARFSTDAQYF.

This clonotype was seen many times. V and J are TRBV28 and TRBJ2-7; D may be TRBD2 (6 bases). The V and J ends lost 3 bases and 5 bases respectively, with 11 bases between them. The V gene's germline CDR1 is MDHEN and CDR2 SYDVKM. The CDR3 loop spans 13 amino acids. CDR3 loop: CASSFAGSDEQYF. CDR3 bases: TGTGCCAGCAGTTTCGCGGGGTCCGACGAGCAGTACTTC.

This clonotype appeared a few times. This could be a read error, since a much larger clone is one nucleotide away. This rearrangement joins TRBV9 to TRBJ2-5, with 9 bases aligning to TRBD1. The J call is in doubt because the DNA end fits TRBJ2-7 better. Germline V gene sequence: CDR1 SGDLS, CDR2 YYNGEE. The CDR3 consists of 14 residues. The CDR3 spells CASSGRTGVDEQYF. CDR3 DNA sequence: TGTGCCAGCAGCGGGCGGACAGGGGTAGACGAGCAGTACTTC.

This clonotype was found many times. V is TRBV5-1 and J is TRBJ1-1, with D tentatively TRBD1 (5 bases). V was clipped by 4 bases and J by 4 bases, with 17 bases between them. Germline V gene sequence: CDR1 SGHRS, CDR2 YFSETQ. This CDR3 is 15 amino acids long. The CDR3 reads CASSPALGTSTEAFF. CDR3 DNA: TGCGCCAGCAGCCCTGCGTTAGGGACGAGCACTGAAGCTTTCTTT.

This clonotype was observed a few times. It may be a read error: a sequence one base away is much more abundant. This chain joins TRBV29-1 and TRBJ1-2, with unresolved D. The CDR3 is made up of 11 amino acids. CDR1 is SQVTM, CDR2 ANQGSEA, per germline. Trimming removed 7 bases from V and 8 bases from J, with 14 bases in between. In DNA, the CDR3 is TGCAGCGCCCCGGAGCTGGGGGGCTACACCTTC. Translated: CSAPELGGYTF.

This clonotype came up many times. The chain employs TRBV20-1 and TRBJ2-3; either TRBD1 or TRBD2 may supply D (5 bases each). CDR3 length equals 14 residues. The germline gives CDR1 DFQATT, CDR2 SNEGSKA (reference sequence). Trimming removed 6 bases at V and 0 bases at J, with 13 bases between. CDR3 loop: CSARDAYSTDTQYF. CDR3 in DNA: TGCAGTGCACGGGACGCCTATAGCACAGATACGCAGTATTTT.

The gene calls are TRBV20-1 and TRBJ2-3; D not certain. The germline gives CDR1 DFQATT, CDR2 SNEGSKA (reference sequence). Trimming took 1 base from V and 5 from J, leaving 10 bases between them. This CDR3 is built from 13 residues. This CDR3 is CSARGPTIDTQYF. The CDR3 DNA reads TGCAGTGCTAGAGGGCCGACGATAGATACGCAGTATTTT.

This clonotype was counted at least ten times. The CDR3 spells CASSPRGMNTEAFF. As DNA, the CDR3 is TGTGCCAGCAGCCCGAGGGGAATGAACACTGAAGCTTTCTTT. This chain connects TRBV9 to TRBJ1-1; D is possibly TRBD1 (5 bases). V was shortened by 4 bases and J by 0 bases, with 10 bases between the two germline ends. Per germline, CDR1 SGDLS and CDR2 YYNGEE. The length of the CDR3 is 14 residues.

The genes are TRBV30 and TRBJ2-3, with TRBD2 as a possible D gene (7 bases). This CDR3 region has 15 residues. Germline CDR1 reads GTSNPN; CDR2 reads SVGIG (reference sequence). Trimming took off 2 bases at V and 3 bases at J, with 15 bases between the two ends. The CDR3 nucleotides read TGTGCCTGGAGTTCAACCGGGGGGCGGACAGATACGCAGTATTTT. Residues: CAWSSTGGRTDTQYF.

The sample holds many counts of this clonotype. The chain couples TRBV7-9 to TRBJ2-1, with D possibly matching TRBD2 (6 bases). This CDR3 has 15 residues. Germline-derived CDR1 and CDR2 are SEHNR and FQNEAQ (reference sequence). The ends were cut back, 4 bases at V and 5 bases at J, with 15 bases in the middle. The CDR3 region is CASSSWTNSDNEQFF. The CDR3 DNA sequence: TGTGCCAGCAGCTCTTGGACTAACAGCGACAATGAGCAGTTCTTC.

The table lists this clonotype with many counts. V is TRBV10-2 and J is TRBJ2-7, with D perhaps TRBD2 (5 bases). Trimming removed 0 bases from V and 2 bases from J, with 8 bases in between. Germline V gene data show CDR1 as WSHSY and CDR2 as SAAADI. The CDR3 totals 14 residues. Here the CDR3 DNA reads TGCGCCAGCAGTGAGTCTCCGGGGACCTACGAGCAGTACTTC. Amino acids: CASSESPGTYEQYF.